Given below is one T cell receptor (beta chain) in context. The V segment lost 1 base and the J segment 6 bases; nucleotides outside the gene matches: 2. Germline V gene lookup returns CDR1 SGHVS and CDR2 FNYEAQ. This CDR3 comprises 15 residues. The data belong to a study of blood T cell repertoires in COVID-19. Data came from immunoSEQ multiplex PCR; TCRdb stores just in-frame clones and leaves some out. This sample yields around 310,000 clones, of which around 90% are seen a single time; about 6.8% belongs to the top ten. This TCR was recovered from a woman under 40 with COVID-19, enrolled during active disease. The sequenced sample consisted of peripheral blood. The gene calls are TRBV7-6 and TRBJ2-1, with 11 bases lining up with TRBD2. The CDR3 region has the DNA TGTGCCAGCAGCTTAGTTACTAGCGGGAGCAATGAGCAGTTCTTC. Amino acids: CASSLVTSGSNEQFF.